This is a list of T cell receptor beta chains from one sample in a study of blood T cell repertoires in COVID-19. This table comes from immunoSEQ multiplex PCR, and its TCRdb copy is limited to in-frame clones, with some not included. Among around 200,000 clones listed, approximately 91% were seen once. The sample taken for sequencing was peripheral blood. The receptors were gathered from a man in his forties or fifties with acute or convalescent COVID-19. Each CDR3 is given with its conserved first and last residue.

J | V | CDR3
TRBJ2-7 | TRBV14 | CASSVTPGLIEQYF
TRBJ2-5 | TRBV27 | CASSLTGSVGTQYF
TRBJ2-1 | TRBV7-2 | CASSRPPATSGTNEQFF
TRBJ2-3 | TRBV7-9 | CASGTWGADTQYF
TRBJ2-3 | TRBV11-3 | CASSLDSAQGPDTQYF
TRBJ2-6 | TRBV19 | CASSPRDRAGANVLTF
TRBJ1-1 | TRBV30 | CAWTLPGHRLAFF
TRBJ2-6 | TRBV5-1 | CASSSYSGANVLTF
TRBJ2-7 | TRBV5-5 | CASSGDPRDYEQYF
TRBJ2-3 | TRBV28 | CASEPPLASTDTQYF
TRBJ1-2 | TRBV7-2 | CASSHQRGNYGYTF
TRBJ2-2 | TRBV6-2/TRBV6-3 | CASSRLAGNTGELFF
TRBJ2-1 | TRBV28 | CASSLTSREQFF
TRBJ1-4 | TRBV5-1 | CASSSTGQTTNEKLFF
TRBJ2-1 | TRBV7-2 | CASSPLSYNEQFF
TRBJ1-5 | TRBV21-1 | CASSLRQGKGNSNQPQHF
TRBJ2-7 | TRBV15 | CATSNQGISYEQYF
TRBJ1-1 | TRBV11-2 | CASSSSWTGNTEAFF